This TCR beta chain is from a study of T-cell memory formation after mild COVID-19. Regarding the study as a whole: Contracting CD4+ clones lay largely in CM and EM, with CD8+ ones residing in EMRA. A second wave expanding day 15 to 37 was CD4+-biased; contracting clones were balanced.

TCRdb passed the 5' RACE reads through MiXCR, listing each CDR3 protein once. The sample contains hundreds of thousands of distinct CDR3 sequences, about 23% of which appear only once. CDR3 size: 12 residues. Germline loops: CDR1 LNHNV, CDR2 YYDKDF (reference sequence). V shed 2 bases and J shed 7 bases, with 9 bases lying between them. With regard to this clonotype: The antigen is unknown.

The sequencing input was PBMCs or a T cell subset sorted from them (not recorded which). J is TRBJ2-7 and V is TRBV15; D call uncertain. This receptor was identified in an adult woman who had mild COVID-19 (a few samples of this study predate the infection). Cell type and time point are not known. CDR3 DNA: TGTGCCACCAGCAGAAAGTTCGGGGAGCAGTACTTC. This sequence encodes CATSRKFGEQYF.